The clone carrying this T cell receptor beta chain occurred a few times. Memory CD4+ T cells were sorted as CD4+CD45RO+CD25- cells. MiXCR, run by TCRdb on the 5' RACE reads, gives a single entry per CDR3 protein. The data show 5,000 or so distinct CDR3 sequences, 36% seen once. The CDR3 loop spans 11 amino acids. V was cut by 5 bases and J by 6 bases, with 6 bases left in between. The germline gives CDR1 KGHSH, CDR2 LQKENI. The chain carries TRBV18 and TRBJ2-3; D gene unclear. The sequencing sample was made of memory CD4+ T cells sorted from blood. Subset reported: memory CD4+ T cells, CD4+CD45RO+CD25-. The clonotype comes from a female donor with breast cancer. The CDR3 loop reads CASSSRDTQYF. The CDR3 DNA reads TGTGCCAGCTCATCCCGGGATACGCAGTATTTT.